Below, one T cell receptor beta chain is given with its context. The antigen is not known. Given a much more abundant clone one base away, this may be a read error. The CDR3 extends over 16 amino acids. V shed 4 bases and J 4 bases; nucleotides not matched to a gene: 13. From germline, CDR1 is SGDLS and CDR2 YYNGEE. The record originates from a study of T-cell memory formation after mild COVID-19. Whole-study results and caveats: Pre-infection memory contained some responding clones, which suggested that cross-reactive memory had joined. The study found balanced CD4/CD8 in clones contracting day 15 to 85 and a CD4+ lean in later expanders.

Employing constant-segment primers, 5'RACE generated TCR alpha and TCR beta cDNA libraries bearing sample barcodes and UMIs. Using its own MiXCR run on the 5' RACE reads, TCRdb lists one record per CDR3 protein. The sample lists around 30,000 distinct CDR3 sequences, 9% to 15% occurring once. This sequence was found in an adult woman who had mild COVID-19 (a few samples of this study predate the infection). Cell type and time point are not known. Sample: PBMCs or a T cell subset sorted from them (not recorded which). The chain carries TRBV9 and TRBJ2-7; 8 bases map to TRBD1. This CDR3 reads CASSLGDDRGSYEQYF. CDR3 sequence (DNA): TGTGCCAGCAGCTTGGGGGATGACAGGGGCTCATACGAGCAGTACTTC.